This T cell receptor beta chain was profiled in a study of cytomegalovirus exposure and HLA in healthy donors. CDR1 and CDR2 (germline): SGHRS, YFSETQ. The CDR3 loop spans 15 amino acids. V dropped 2 bases and J dropped 0 bases, with 8 bases sitting between them. The PCR was carried out with 60 Vbeta primers and 13 Jbeta primers. Data came from immunoSEQ multiplex PCR; TCRdb stores just in-frame clones and leaves some out. The sample lists some 130,000 clones, around 77% occurring once. The J gene is TRBJ2-2, the V gene TRBV5-1, with unresolved D. The sequencing sample was made of PBMCs. This sequence was found in a male donor in good health and CMV-seropositive. CDR3 nucleotides: TGCGCCAGCAGCTTAGACTTAGCGAACACCGGGGAGCTGTTTTTT. Protein: CASSLDLANTGELFF.